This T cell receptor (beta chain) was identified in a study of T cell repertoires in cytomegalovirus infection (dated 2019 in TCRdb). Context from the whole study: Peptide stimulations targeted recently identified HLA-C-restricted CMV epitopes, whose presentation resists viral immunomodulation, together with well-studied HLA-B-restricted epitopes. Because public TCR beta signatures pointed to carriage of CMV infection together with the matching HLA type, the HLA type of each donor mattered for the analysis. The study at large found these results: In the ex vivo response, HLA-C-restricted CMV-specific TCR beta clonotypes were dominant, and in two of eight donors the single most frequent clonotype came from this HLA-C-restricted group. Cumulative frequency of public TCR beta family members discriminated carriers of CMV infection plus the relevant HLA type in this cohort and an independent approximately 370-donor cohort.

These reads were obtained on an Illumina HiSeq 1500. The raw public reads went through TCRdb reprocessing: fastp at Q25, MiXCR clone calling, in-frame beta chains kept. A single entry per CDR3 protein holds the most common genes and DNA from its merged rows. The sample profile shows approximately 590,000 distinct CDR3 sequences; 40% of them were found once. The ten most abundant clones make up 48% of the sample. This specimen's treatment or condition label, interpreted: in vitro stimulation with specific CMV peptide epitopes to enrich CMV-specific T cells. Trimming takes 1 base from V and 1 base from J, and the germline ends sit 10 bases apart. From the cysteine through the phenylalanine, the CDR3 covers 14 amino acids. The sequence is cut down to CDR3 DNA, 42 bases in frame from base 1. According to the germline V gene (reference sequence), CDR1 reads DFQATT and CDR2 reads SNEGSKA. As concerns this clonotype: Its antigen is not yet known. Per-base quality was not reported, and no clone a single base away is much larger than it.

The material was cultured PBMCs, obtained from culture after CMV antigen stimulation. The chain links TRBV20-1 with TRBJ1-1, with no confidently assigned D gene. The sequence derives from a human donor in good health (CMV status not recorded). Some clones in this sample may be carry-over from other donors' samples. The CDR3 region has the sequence CSARAFRANTEAFF. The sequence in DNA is TGCAGTGCTAGAGCCTTCAGAGCGAACACTGAAGCTTTCTTT.